Sequencing of this TCR beta chain was carried out in a study of cytomegalovirus exposure and HLA in healthy donors. J was trimmed by 9 bases and V by 4 bases; bases with no gene match: 5. Germline assignment: CDR1 SGHNT and CDR2 YENEEA. This CDR3 has 13 residues. This clone appeared once. Primers: 60 Vbeta forward and 13 Jbeta reverse. Profiled with immunoSEQ multiplex PCR; TCRdb holds only in-frame clones, not every one. The data contain fewer than 200,000 clones, 65% to 75% of them seen just once; the ten biggest clones take up 2% to 2.5%. The sequence was collected from a human donor in good health. Sequencing input: PBMCs. This chain connects TRBV11-3 to TRBJ2-1; 8 nucleotides agree with TRBD2. The CDR3 DNA reads TGTGCCAGCAGCTCCCTCCGGGGGGGTGAGCAGTTCTTC. This sequence encodes CASSSLRGGEQFF.